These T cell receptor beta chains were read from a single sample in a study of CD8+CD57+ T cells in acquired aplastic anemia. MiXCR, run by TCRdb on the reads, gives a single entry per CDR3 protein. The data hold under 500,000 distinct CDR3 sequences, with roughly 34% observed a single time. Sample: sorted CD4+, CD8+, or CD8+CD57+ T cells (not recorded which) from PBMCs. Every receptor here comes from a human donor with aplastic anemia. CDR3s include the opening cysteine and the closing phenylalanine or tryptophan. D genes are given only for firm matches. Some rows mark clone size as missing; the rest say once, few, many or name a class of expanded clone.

cdr3_aa: CANGQADYGYTF
cdr3_nt: TGTGCCAACGGACAGGCAGACTATGGCTACACCTTC
j_call: TRBJ1-2
d_call: TRBD1
clone_size: few
v_call: TRBV6-1

cdr3_aa: CASSVDRGSGELSF
cdr3_nt: TGTGCCAGCAGCGTAGACAGGGGTAGCGGGGAGCTGTCTTTT
j_call: TRBJ2-2
d_call: NA
clone_size: few
v_call: TRBV7-2

cdr3_aa: CAIGGTRQPQHF
cdr3_nt: TGTGCCATCGGGGGGACTCGACAGCCCCAGCATTTT
j_call: TRBJ1-5
d_call: NA
clone_size: NA
v_call: TRBV10-3

cdr3_aa: CAWNSRAPHEQFF
cdr3_nt: TGTGCCTGGAACTCCCGGGCCCCCCATGAGCAGTTCTTC
j_call: TRBJ2-1
d_call: NA
clone_size: NA
v_call: TRBV19

cdr3_aa: CASSLGGTSYEQFF
cdr3_nt: TGTGCCAGCAGCTTAGGAGGGACTAGCTATGAGCAGTTCTTC
j_call: TRBJ2-1
d_call: TRBD2
clone_size: few
v_call: TRBV7-6

cdr3_aa: CASSGRGRGYNEQFF
cdr3_nt: TGTGCCAGTAGTGGTAGGGGGCGAGGATACAATGAGCAGTTCTTC
j_call: TRBJ2-1
d_call: TRBD1
clone_size: NA
v_call: TRBV19

cdr3_aa: CASSRGQGKPQHF
cdr3_nt: TGTGCCAGCAGCAGAGGCCAGGGGAAGCCCCAGCATTTT
j_call: TRBJ1-5
d_call: NA
clone_size: many
v_call: TRBV9

cdr3_aa: CASSLEKGEFYEQYF
cdr3_nt: TGCGCCAGCAGCTTGGAGAAGGGGGAGTTCTACGAGCAGTACTTC
j_call: TRBJ2-7
d_call: NA
clone_size: many
v_call: TRBV5-1

cdr3_aa: CVSSQTGGLTAYEQYF
cdr3_nt: TGTGTCAGCAGCCAGACAGGGGGCCTCACTGCCTACGAGCAGTACTTC
j_call: TRBJ2-7
d_call: TRBD1
clone_size: NA
v_call: TRBV14

cdr3_aa: CASSSNTGTGGVYGYTF
cdr3_nt: TGTGCCAGCAGTTCTAATACCGGGACAGGGGGCGTCTATGGCTACACCTTC
j_call: TRBJ1-2
d_call: TRBD1
clone_size: NA
v_call: TRBV11-1

cdr3_aa: CASSDEQRAYNEQFF
cdr3_nt: TGTGCCAGCAGTGACGAACAGCGGGCCTACAATGAGCAGTTCTTC
j_call: TRBJ2-1
d_call: NA
clone_size: NA
v_call: TRBV2

cdr3_aa: CASSPGTSGIIGQFF
cdr3_nt: TGTGCCAGCAGTCCAGGGACTAGCGGGATTATCGGGCAGTTCTTC
j_call: TRBJ2-1
d_call: TRBD2
clone_size: NA
v_call: TRBV12-3/TRBV12-4

cdr3_aa: CASSEAGAAGGYTF
cdr3_nt: TGTGCCAGCAGTGAAGCGGGGGCAGCGGGGGGCTACACCTTC
j_call: TRBJ1-2
d_call: NA
clone_size: once
v_call: TRBV2

cdr3_aa: CASSLRDSSGANVLTF
cdr3_nt: TGTGCCAGCAGCTTAAGGGACAGCTCTGGGGCCAACGTCCTGACTTTC
j_call: TRBJ2-6
d_call: TRBD1
clone_size: NA
v_call: TRBV7-6

cdr3_aa: CAIAKDRDQPQHF
cdr3_nt: TGTGCCATCGCCAAGGACCGAGATCAGCCCCAGCATTTT
j_call: TRBJ1-5
d_call: NA
clone_size: many
v_call: TRBV10-3

cdr3_aa: CSARDLRGSNEKLFF
cdr3_nt: TGCAGTGCTAGAGATCTCAGGGGTAGTAATGAAAAACTGTTTTTT
j_call: TRBJ1-4
d_call: NA
clone_size: NA
v_call: TRBV20-1

cdr3_aa: CASSLAWRSLRGSGNTIYF
cdr3_nt: TGTGCCAGCAGCTTAGCGTGGCGGAGCCTCCGTGGCTCTGGAAACACCATATATTTT
j_call: TRBJ1-3
d_call: NA
clone_size: NA
v_call: TRBV7-6

cdr3_aa: CASRDFPDDPYEQYF
cdr3_nt: TGTGCCAGTAGGGACTTCCCGGACGACCCCTACGAACAGTACTTC
j_call: TRBJ2-7
d_call: NA
clone_size: NA
v_call: TRBV19

cdr3_aa: CATSDGTSGRGETQYF
cdr3_nt: TGTGCCACCAGTGACGGGACTAGCGGTAGAGGGGAGACCCAGTACTTC
j_call: TRBJ2-5
d_call: TRBD2
clone_size: NA
v_call: TRBV24-1

cdr3_aa: CASSQAAEAFF
cdr3_nt: TGTGCCAGCAGCCAGGCGGCTGAAGCTTTCTTT
j_call: TRBJ1-1
d_call: NA
clone_size: NA
v_call: TRBV7-3

cdr3_aa: CASSLEGNQDTEAFF
cdr3_nt: TGCGCCAGCAGCTTGGAGGGGAATCAAGACACTGAAGCTTTCTTT
j_call: TRBJ1-1
d_call: NA
clone_size: few
v_call: TRBV5-1

cdr3_aa: CASSPSVGAAVGYTF
cdr3_nt: TGTGCCAGCAGCCCCAGTGTTGGGGCGGCGGTTGGCTACACCTTC
j_call: TRBJ1-2
d_call: NA
clone_size: few
v_call: TRBV7-9

cdr3_aa: CASSDGPGDTF
cdr3_nt: TGTGCCAGCAGCGACGGCCCGGGGGACACCTTC
j_call: TRBJ1-2
d_call: NA
clone_size: few
v_call: TRBV5-5

cdr3_aa: CASSERRLAGGTSYNEQFF
cdr3_nt: TGCGCCAGCAGTGAAAGGAGACTAGCGGGAGGTACCTCCTACAATGAGCAGTTCTTC
j_call: TRBJ2-1
d_call: TRBD2
clone_size: NA
v_call: TRBV10-1

cdr3_aa: CASSGIGNRAYEQYF
cdr3_nt: TGTGCCAGCAGTGGTATTGGCAATCGAGCCTACGAGCAGTACTTC
j_call: TRBJ2-7
d_call: NA
clone_size: few
v_call: TRBV2

cdr3_aa: CASSTSDRGEQYF
cdr3_nt: TGTGCCAGTAGTACCTCAGACAGGGGCGAGCAGTACTTC
j_call: TRBJ2-7
d_call: TRBD1
clone_size: many
v_call: TRBV19

cdr3_aa: CASRREGEQYF
cdr3_nt: TGTGCCAGCCGGCGAGAAGGCGAGCAGTACTTC
j_call: TRBJ2-7
d_call: NA
clone_size: many
v_call: TRBV6-1

cdr3_aa: CASSEWDSLNSPLHF
cdr3_nt: TGCGCCAGCAGCGAGTGGGACAGCCTCAATTCACCCCTCCACTTT
j_call: TRBJ1-6
d_call: TRBD1
clone_size: NA
v_call: TRBV5-1

cdr3_aa: CSVDAGTNVLTF
cdr3_nt: TGCAGCGTTGACGCAGGCACCAACGTCCTGACTTTC
j_call: TRBJ2-6
d_call: NA
clone_size: NA
v_call: TRBV29-1

cdr3_aa: CASSLAPGQETGELFF
cdr3_nt: TGTGCCAGCAGCTTAGCTCCCGGACAGGAGACCGGGGAGCTGTTTTTT
j_call: TRBJ2-2
d_call: TRBD1
clone_size: NA
v_call: TRBV7-2

cdr3_aa: CASSPRSEETQYF
cdr3_nt: TGTGCCAGCAGCCCTCGATCAGAAGAGACCCAGTACTTC
j_call: TRBJ2-5
d_call: NA
clone_size: few
v_call: TRBV3-1

cdr3_aa: CASSSTFNQPQHF
cdr3_nt: TGCGCCAGCAGCAGCACCTTTAATCAGCCCCAGCATTTT
j_call: TRBJ1-5
d_call: NA
clone_size: few
v_call: TRBV7-9

cdr3_aa: CASSLNQGGLTDTQYF
cdr3_nt: TGTGCCAGCAGCTTAAATCAGGGGGGTCTCACAGATACGCAGTATTTT
j_call: TRBJ2-3
d_call: NA
clone_size: NA
v_call: TRBV7-3

cdr3_aa: CAIGGLQGGSYNEQFF
cdr3_nt: TGTGCCATCGGAGGACTCCAGGGGGGGTCCTACAATGAGCAGTTCTTC
j_call: TRBJ2-1
d_call: NA
clone_size: NA
v_call: TRBV10-3

cdr3_aa: CASSPQIRGYEQYF
cdr3_nt: TGTGCCAGCAGCCCCCAAATCAGAGGCTACGAGCAGTACTTC
j_call: TRBJ2-7
d_call: NA
clone_size: few
v_call: TRBV11-2

cdr3_aa: CASSAGDLGEAFF
cdr3_nt: TGCGCCAGCAGCGCCGGGGATCTGGGTGAAGCTTTCTTT
j_call: TRBJ1-1
d_call: NA
clone_size: NA
v_call: TRBV5-1

cdr3_aa: CASEAQGSGYTF
cdr3_nt: TGTGCCAGCGAGGCTCAGGGAAGTGGCTACACCTTC
j_call: TRBJ1-2
d_call: NA
clone_size: NA
v_call: TRBV6-1

cdr3_aa: CASSYGDSNEKLFF
cdr3_nt: TGTGCCAGCAGCTATGGAGACTCTAATGAAAAACTGTTTTTT
j_call: TRBJ1-4
d_call: NA
clone_size: NA
v_call: TRBV11-2

cdr3_aa: CATSRQVGEQYF
cdr3_nt: TGTGCCACCAGCAGGCAGGTGGGCGAGCAGTACTTC
j_call: TRBJ2-7
d_call: NA
clone_size: NA
v_call: TRBV15

cdr3_aa: CSARDTGQLNQPQHF
cdr3_nt: TGCAGTGCTAGAGATACTGGACAGTTGAATCAGCCCCAGCATTTT
j_call: TRBJ1-5
d_call: NA
clone_size: many
v_call: TRBV20-1

cdr3_aa: CASSDRNQPQHF
cdr3_nt: TGTGCCAGCAGTGACCGCAATCAGCCCCAGCATTTT
j_call: TRBJ1-5
d_call: NA
clone_size: NA
v_call: TRBV6-4

cdr3_aa: CASSRGQDNSPLHF
cdr3_nt: TGTGCCAGCAGCCGGGGACAGGATAATTCACCCCTCCACTTT
j_call: TRBJ1-6
d_call: TRBD1
clone_size: NA
v_call: TRBV3-1

cdr3_aa: CASSLGPSNEKLFF
cdr3_nt: TGCGCCAGCAGCTTGGGACCTTCTAATGAAAAACTGTTTTTT
j_call: TRBJ1-4
d_call: NA
clone_size: few
v_call: TRBV5-1

cdr3_aa: CASRIEGSQRNTEAFF
cdr3_nt: TGTGCCAGCAGGATAGAGGGGTCACAACGGAACACTGAAGCTTTCTTT
j_call: TRBJ1-1
d_call: NA
clone_size: NA
v_call: TRBV5-4

cdr3_aa: CASSESGEHNEQFF
cdr3_nt: TGCGCCAGCAGTGAGAGCGGGGAACACAATGAGCAGTTCTTC
j_call: TRBJ2-1
d_call: TRBD2
clone_size: NA
v_call: TRBV10-1

cdr3_aa: CASRVGGLKYNEQFF
cdr3_nt: TGTGCCAGCAGGGTCGGGGGACTGAAATACAATGAGCAGTTCTTC
j_call: TRBJ2-1
d_call: NA
clone_size: NA
v_call: TRBV7-8